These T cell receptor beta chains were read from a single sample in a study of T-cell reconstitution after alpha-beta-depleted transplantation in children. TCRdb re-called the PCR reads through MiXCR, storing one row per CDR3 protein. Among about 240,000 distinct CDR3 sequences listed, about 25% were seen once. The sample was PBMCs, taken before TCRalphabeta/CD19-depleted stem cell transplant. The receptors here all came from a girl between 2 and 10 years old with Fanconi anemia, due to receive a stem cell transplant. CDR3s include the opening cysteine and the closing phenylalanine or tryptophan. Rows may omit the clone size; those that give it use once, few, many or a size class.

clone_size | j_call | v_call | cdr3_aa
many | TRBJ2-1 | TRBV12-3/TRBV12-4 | CASSGHHEQFF
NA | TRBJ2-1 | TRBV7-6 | CASSYLAGAGNEQFF
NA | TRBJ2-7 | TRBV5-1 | CASSLAPLSYEQYF
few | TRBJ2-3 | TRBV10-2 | CATRLAGGSTDTQYF
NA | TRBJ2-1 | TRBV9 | CASSVVGGSYNEQFF
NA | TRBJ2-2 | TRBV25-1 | CASSEGPGRANTGELFF
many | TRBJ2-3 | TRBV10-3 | CAISESGESTDTQYF
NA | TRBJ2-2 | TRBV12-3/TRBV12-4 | CASSLLASGELFF
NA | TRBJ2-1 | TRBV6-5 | CASSSTTRAYEQFF
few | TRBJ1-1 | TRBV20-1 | CSARDPGQVNTEAFF
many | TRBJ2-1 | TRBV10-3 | CATDTNSSYNEQFF
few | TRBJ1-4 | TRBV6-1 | CASSPGQGSEKLFF
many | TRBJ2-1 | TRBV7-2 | CASSLALGQGAYNEQFF
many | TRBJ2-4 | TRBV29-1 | CSVGEYKNIQYF
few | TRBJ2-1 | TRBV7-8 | CASSSHSGLRYNEQFF
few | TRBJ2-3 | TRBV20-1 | CSARVGSTDTQYF
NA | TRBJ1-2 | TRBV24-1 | CATSDPGNPYGYTF
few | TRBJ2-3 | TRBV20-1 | CSARDPSGRSTDTQYF
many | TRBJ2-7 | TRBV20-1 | CSADYLAGPREQYF
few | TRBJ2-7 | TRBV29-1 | CSVGGRTGAYEQYF
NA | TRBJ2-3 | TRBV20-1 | CSAQGLAGADTQYF
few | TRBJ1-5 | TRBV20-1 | CSASGVGSQVGQPQHF
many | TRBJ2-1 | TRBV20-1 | CSARLAGGNEQFF
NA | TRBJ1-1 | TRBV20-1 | CSARGTGDTEAFF
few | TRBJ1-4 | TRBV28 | CASSLPKGHNEKLFF
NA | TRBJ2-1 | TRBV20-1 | CSAPTSGGRNEQFF
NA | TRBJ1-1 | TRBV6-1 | CASGGTGARWAAEAFF
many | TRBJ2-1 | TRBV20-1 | CSARALAGEIYNEQFF
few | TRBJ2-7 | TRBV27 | CASSPGTGGSEQYF
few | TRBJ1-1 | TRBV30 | CAWSPTSMNTEAFF
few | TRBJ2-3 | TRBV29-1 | CSVLRDRGPDTQYF
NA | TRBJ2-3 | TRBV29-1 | CSTYAGVSSGTQYF
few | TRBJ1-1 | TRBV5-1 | CASSSTGKATEAFF
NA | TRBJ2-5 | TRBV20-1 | CSARDRTRETQYF
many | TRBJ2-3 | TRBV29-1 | CSGSWGVAPDTQYF
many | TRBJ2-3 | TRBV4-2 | CASSQRTRGDTQYF
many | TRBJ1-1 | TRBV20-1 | CSARDPRDRNTEAFF
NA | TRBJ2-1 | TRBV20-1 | CSANGLAGLEQFF
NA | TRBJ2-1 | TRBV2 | CASSPTGAYNEQFF
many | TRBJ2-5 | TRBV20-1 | CSVPARTGQGETQYF
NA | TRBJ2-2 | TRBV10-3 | CAISEYQNTGELFF
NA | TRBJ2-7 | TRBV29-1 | CSVSKTDYEQYF
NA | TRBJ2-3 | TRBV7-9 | CASSSRLAGGITDTQYF
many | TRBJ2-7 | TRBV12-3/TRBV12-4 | CASRDRAYEQYF
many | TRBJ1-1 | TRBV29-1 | CSVERAGSSTEAFF
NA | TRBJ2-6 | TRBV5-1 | CASSLKGAYGANVLTF